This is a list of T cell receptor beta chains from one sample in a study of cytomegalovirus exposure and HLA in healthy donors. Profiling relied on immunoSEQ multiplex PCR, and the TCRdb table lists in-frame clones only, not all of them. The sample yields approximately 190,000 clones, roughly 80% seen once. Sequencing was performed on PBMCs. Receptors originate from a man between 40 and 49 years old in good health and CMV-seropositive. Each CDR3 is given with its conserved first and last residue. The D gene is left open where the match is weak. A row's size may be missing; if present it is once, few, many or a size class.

CDR3 protein: CASSLEVGERGYTF
CDR3 DNA: TGTGCCAGCAGCTTGGAGGTCGGGGAACGCGGCTACACCTTC
clone size: few
V gene: TRBV5-4
J gene: TRBJ1-2
D gene: .

CDR3 protein: CASREQAYGTEAFF
CDR3 DNA: TGTGCCAGCAGGGAACAGGCGTATGGCACTGAAGCTTTCTTT
clone size: .
V gene: TRBV7-9
J gene: TRBJ1-1
D gene: .

CDR3 protein: CASSQLAGRSNEQFF
CDR3 DNA: TGTGCCAGCAGCCAACTAGCGGGGCGGTCCAATGAGCAGTTCTTC
clone size: .
V gene: TRBV27
J gene: TRBJ2-1
D gene: TRBD2

CDR3 protein: CASSRITSGANTGELFF
CDR3 DNA: TGCGCCAGCAGCCGAATAACTAGCGGGGCCAACACCGGGGAGCTGTTTTTT
clone size: .
V gene: TRBV5-1
J gene: TRBJ2-2
D gene: TRBD2

CDR3 protein: CASRETGLNTEAFF
CDR3 DNA: TGTGCCAGTAGAGAGACAGGGTTGAACACTGAAGCTTTCTTT
clone size: .
V gene: TRBV19
J gene: TRBJ1-1
D gene: TRBD1

CDR3 protein: CASSYSFAGGTYGQYF
CDR3 DNA: TGTGCCAGCAGTTACTCTTTTGCGGGGGGGACCTACGGGCAGTACTTC
clone size: .
V gene: TRBV6-5
J gene: TRBJ2-7
D gene: TRBD2

CDR3 protein: CASSLSLAGGNEQFF
CDR3 DNA: TGTGCCAGCAGTTTGAGCCTAGCGGGGGGGAATGAGCAGTTCTTC
clone size: .
V gene: TRBV27
J gene: TRBJ2-1
D gene: TRBD2

CDR3 protein: CASSFTLQGTETFF
CDR3 DNA: TGTGCCAGCAGCTTCACATTACAGGGCACTGAAACTTTCTTT
clone size: .
V gene: TRBV14
J gene: TRBJ1-1
D gene: .

CDR3 protein: CASSDLTGDYGYTF
CDR3 DNA: TGTGCCAGCAGCGACCTGACAGGGGACTATGGCTACACCTTC
clone size: .
V gene: TRBV5-6
J gene: TRBJ1-2
D gene: TRBD1

CDR3 protein: CASSPMGLAETDTQYF
CDR3 DNA: TGTGCCAGTAGTCCAATGGGACTAGCGGAGACAGATACGCAGTATTTT
clone size: .
V gene: TRBV19
J gene: TRBJ2-3
D gene: TRBD2

CDR3 protein: CASSLAASTQQYF
CDR3 DNA: TGTGCCAGCAGCCTAGCAGCGTCTACGCAGCAGTACTTC
clone size: .
V gene: TRBV9
J gene: TRBJ2-7
D gene: .

CDR3 protein: CASSTSGYRGTEAFF
CDR3 DNA: TGTGCCAGCAGCACAAGCGGGTACAGGGGCACTGAAGCTTTCTTT
clone size: few
V gene: TRBV9
J gene: TRBJ1-1
D gene: TRBD1

CDR3 protein: CSARDRAGYTF
CDR3 DNA: TGCAGTGCCAGGGACAGGGCGGGCTACACCTTC
clone size: few
V gene: TRBV20-1
J gene: TRBJ1-2
D gene: TRBD1

CDR3 protein: CASSDQTGGITGELFF
CDR3 DNA: TGTGCCAGCAGTGACCAAACAGGGGGCATCACCGGGGAGCTGTTTTTT
clone size: .
V gene: TRBV9
J gene: TRBJ2-2
D gene: TRBD1

CDR3 protein: CASSQDRGAGELFF
CDR3 DNA: TGTGCCAGCAGCCAGGACAGGGGGGCCGGGGAGCTGTTTTTT
clone size: .
V gene: TRBV7-3
J gene: TRBJ2-2
D gene: TRBD1

CDR3 protein: CASSSRDRGLREQYF
CDR3 DNA: TGCGCCAGCAGCTCGCGGGACAGGGGGCTAAGGGAGCAGTACTTC
clone size: few
V gene: TRBV5-1
J gene: TRBJ2-7
D gene: TRBD1

CDR3 protein: CASSPTGDSGANVLTF
CDR3 DNA: TGTGCCAGCTCACCAACAGGGGACTCTGGGGCCAACGTCCTGACTTTC
clone size: .
V gene: TRBV18
J gene: TRBJ2-6
D gene: TRBD1

CDR3 protein: CATSRDAGGSEAFF
CDR3 DNA: TGTGCCACCAGCAGAGATGCGGGGGGATCGGAAGCTTTCTTT
clone size: .
V gene: TRBV15
J gene: TRBJ1-1
D gene: .

CDR3 protein: CASSLEGLSGANVLTF
CDR3 DNA: TGTGCCAGCAGTTTAGAGGGCCTCTCTGGGGCCAACGTCCTGACTTTC
clone size: .
V gene: TRBV27
J gene: TRBJ2-6
D gene: .

CDR3 protein: CASQGAWAEAFF
CDR3 DNA: TGTGCCAGTCAGGGGGCTTGGGCTGAAGCTTTCTTT
clone size: .
V gene: TRBV19
J gene: TRBJ1-1
D gene: TRBD1

CDR3 protein: CASSLVEGYTF
CDR3 DNA: TGTGCCAGCAGTTTAGTAGAGGGCTACACCTTC
clone size: few
V gene: TRBV28
J gene: TRBJ1-2
D gene: .

CDR3 protein: CASSQSGVGQPQHF
CDR3 DNA: TGTGCCAGCAGCCAATCGGGGGTAGGGCAGCCCCAGCATTTT
clone size: .
V gene: TRBV7-9
J gene: TRBJ1-5
D gene: .